This T cell receptor (beta chain) was sequenced during a study of diagnostic markers for celiac disease (TCRdb year 2020). The instrument given in TCRdb is Illumina MiSeq. TCRdb reprocessed the reads into one record per CDR3 protein sequence, lacking DNA. The sample table holds approximately 8,000 distinct CDR3 sequences. Clones ranked in the top ten supply 6.3% of the sample. Concerning this clonotype itself: No antigen is known for it.

CDR1 ENHRY and CDR2 SYGVKD are derived from the germline V gene. CDR3 length: 14 amino acids, cysteine to phenylalanine. The nucleotide record is missing. The receptor's source is a human donor. This table probably holds off-target reads from a library built for another chain. In this chain, TRBV10-3 is recombined with TRBJ1-2; without DNA, the TCRdb call of TRBD1 cannot be checked. Material: either unsorted cells or a sorted T cell fraction (not recorded which). The CDR3 amino acid sequence is: CAISESLQGRGYTF.